The rows below give T cell receptor beta chains drawn from one sample of a study of CXCR3-negative and CXCR3-positive naive CD8 T cells. TCRdb re-analyzed the 5' RACE reads; it lists each CDR3 protein once, without DNA. Its clone listing holds more than 50,000 distinct CDR3 sequences. The sample consisted of naive CXCR3- CD8+ T cells from blood. Receptors originate from a human donor in good health. Some clones in this sample may be carry-over from other donors' samples. Both conserved end residues are part of each CDR3. Clone size is not always given. Where it is, it says once, few, many or a class for expanded clones.

>TRBJ2-7|NA|TRBV20-1|13
CSASIGQGYEQYF
>TRBJ2-2|NA|TRBV11-2|15
CASPGQGARTGELFF
>TRBJ2-3|NA|TRBV29-1|13
CSVWGGSTDTQYF
>TRBJ2-7|NA|TRBV20-1|15
CSARDRAGVYYEQYF
>TRBJ2-1|NA|TRBV29-1|15
CSVESTGGIVYEQFF
>TRBJ2-3|medium-sized|TRBV5-1|14
CASSLDSNTDTQYF
>TRBJ2-7|NA|TRBV4-2|17
CASSQSTSGGPSYEQYF
>TRBJ2-5|NA|TRBV6-2/TRBV6-3|14
CASSYGIAAETQYF
>TRBJ2-1|NA|TRBV2|15
CASSEPTGGPDEQFF
>TRBJ1-1|NA|TRBV19|14
CASSFRGRFGEAFF
>TRBJ2-2|NA|TRBV5-5|17
CASSLGRREVNTGELFF
>TRBJ2-2|NA|TRBV29-1|13
CSGYRADTGELFF
>TRBJ2-1|NA|TRBV6-2/TRBV6-3|14
CASSFSGTYNEQFF
>TRBJ1-2|NA|TRBV4-3|16
CASSQNRQAINYGYTF
>TRBJ2-5|NA|TRBV7-3|15
CASSLLAGGNDEQFF
>TRBJ2-1|NA|TRBV5-5|15
CASSFSTGTSYEQFF
>TRBJ2-3|NA|TRBV14|16
CASSLSRIPSTDTQYF
>TRBJ2-1|NA|TRBV5-1|13
CASSPGTRDEQFF
>TRBJ2-7|NA|TRBV28|11
CATVVNYEQYF
>TRBJ1-1|NA|TRBV20-1|14
CSASPPDRNTEAFF
>TRBJ1-2|NA|TRBV9|13
CASSASSGAGYTF
>TRBJ2-7|NA|TRBV30|13
CAWSSGGSYEQYF
>TRBJ2-1|NA|TRBV12-3/TRBV12-4|16
CASKAGGPSSYNEQFF
>TRBJ2-1|NA|TRBV7-2|14
CASSPDTGVPEQFF
>TRBJ2-7|NA|TRBV28|14
CASSLLRELDEQYF
>TRBJ2-1|NA|TRBV27|13
CASSLYITAGQFF
>TRBJ2-5|NA|TRBV20-1|18
CSARAPPTSGGAGETQYF
>TRBJ1-5|NA|TRBV15|17
CATSAQRRLDSNQPQHF
>TRBJ1-1|NA|TRBV13|16
CASSARKWDEGTEAFF
>TRBJ2-7|NA|TRBV5-1|14
CASSLSQGSYEQYF
>TRBJ2-2|NA|TRBV12-5|15
CASGGLEENTGELFF
>TRBJ1-1|NA|TRBV4-3|14
CASSHRPPGTEAFF
>TRBJ2-3|NA|TRBV28|15
CASSPLRLAEDTQYF
>TRBJ2-1|NA|TRBV30|12
CAGDRTYNEQFF
>TRBJ2-7|NA|TRBV7-2|14
CASSRRDDPTVQYF
>TRBJ2-7|NA|TRBV4-1|14
CASSHTDYSYEQYF
>TRBJ2-6|NA|TRBV5-1|15
CASSLVTSGANVLTF
>TRBJ2-1|NA|TRBV6-2/TRBV6-3|17
CASLGLAARPSYNEQFF
>TRBJ2-3|NA|TRBV28|14
CASTKGLVTDTQYF
>TRBJ2-7|NA|TRBV5-5|16
CASSLELWGTIDEQYF
>TRBJ2-1|NA|TRBV6-2/TRBV6-3|13
CASSPERYNEQFF
>TRBJ2-1|NA|TRBV4-1|16
CASSQEADSSYNEQFF
>TRBJ2-2|NA|TRBV28|16
CASSRNDRENTGELFF
>TRBJ2-7|NA|TRBV7-9|14
CASTGDRDLYEQYF
>TRBJ2-3|NA|TRBV27|15
CASSSMAGPTDTQYF
>TRBJ2-1|NA|TRBV12-3/TRBV12-4|14
CASSPGQQYNEQFF
>TRBJ2-2|NA|TRBV28|15
CASSLPRGYTGELFF
>TRBJ2-7|NA|TRBV15|16
CATAWTSGTPAYEQYF
>TRBJ2-3|NA|TRBV7-8|15
CASSLAEGPTDTQYF
>TRBJ2-2|NA|TRBV7-2|15
CASSQGTWNTGELFF
>TRBJ2-1|NA|TRBV27|13
CASSLEGLNEQFF
>TRBJ2-7|NA|TRBV5-1|15
CASSLGQGATYEQYF
>TRBJ1-5|NA|TRBV7-2|14
CASSAGTSNQPQHF